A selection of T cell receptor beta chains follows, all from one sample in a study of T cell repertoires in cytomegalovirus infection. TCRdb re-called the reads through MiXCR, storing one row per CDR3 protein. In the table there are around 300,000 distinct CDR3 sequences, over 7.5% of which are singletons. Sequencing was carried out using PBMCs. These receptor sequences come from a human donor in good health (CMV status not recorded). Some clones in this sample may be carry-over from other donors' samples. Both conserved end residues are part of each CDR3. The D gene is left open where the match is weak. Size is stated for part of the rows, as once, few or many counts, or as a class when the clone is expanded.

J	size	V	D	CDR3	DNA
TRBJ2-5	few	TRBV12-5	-	CASGLVLAGDTETQYF	TGTGCTAGTGGTTTGGTACTGGCAGGGGATACGGAGACCCAGTACTTC
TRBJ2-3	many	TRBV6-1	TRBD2	CASSDDSGSRDTQYF	TGTGCCAGCAGTGACGATAGCGGGAGCAGAGATACGCAGTATTTT
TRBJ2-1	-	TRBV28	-	CASSSPGLGSNEQFF	TGTGCCAGCAGTTCGCCAGGGCTCGGGAGCAATGAGCAGTTCTTC
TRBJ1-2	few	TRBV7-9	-	CASSRGRGLPYGYTF	TGTGCCAGCAGCCGCGGAAGGGGACTTCCATATGGCTACACCTTC
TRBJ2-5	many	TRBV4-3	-	CASSQVSTGAKGETQYF	TGCGCCAGCAGCCAAGTCTCGACGGGAGCAAAGGGGGAGACCCAGTACTTC
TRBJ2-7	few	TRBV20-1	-	CSARDGRGIYEQYF	TGCAGTGCTAGAGATGGTCGGGGGATCTACGAGCAGTACTTC
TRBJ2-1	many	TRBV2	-	CASRNNEQFF	TGTGCCAGCAGAAACAATGAGCAGTTCTTC
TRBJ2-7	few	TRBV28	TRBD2	CASTGGAPRLYF	TGTGCCAGCACCGGGGGGGCACCAAGATTGTACTTC
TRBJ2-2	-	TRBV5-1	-	CASSLALGTGELFF	TGCGCCAGCAGCTTGGCCCTGGGCACCGGGGAGCTGTTTTTT
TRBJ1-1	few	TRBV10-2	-	CASTLSNRGSQEAFF	TGCGCCAGCACTCTCTCCAATCGGGGTTCCCAAGAAGCTTTCTTT
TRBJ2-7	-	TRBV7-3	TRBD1	CASSLTRDSRPYEQYF	TGTGCCAGCAGCTTGACCCGGGACAGCCGCCCCTACGAGCAGTACTTC
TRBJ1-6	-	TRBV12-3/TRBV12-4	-	CASSRNRYNSPLHF	TGTGCCAGCAGCCGAAATCGGTATAATTCACCCCTCCACTTT
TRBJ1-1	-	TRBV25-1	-	CASSARGLGTEAFF	TGTGCCAGCAGTGCCCGGGGACTCGGCACTGAAGCTTTCTTT
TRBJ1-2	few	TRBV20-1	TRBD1	CSARGGQGDHGYTF	TGCAGTGCTAGAGGAGGACAGGGGGATCATGGCTACACCTTC
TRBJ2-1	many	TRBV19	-	CASRLAEVSYNEQFF	TGTGCCAGTAGATTAGCGGAAGTCTCCTACAATGAGCAGTTCTTC
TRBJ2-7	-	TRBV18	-	CASSPTPETYEQYF	TGTGCCAGCTCACCTACCCCGGAGACCTACGAGCAGTACTTC
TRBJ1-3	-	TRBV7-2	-	CASSLQGIGNTIYF	TGTGCCAGCAGCTTACAGGGTATCGGAAACACCATATATTTT
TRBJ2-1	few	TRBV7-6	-	CASSLNVRGSSYNEQFF	TGTGCCAGCAGCTTAAACGTGAGGGGGAGCTCCTACAATGAGCAGTTCTTC